This record concerns one T cell receptor (beta chain) sequence. No antigen is known for it. No quality values exist for individual bases; no much larger clone is one base distant. The sample's time point label is to be understood as: at surgical resection after neoadjuvant nivolumab +/- ipilimumab. The samples were obtained from NEOSTAR, a phase 2 randomized trial that tested neoadjuvant nivolumab or nivolumab plus ipilimumab, followed by surgery, in operable NSCLC. This entry belongs to a study of neoadjuvant nivolumab and ipilimumab in lung cancer (dated by TCRdb to 2018 to 2021). For context, the study as a whole: In the NEOSTAR trial, nivolumab was administered intravenously at 3 mg/kg on days 1, 15 and 29, and the combination arm also received ipilimumab 1 mg/kg on day 1 only. For each study arm, the primary endpoint of the trial was the rate of major pathologic response (MPR) in the intention-to-treat population. Seven patients had matched pretherapy and resected tumor pairs analyzed, with four treated with nivolumab and three with nivolumab plus ipilimumab. The trial treated 44 patients with operable NSCLC: approximately 23 were randomized to nivolumab monotherapy and about 20 to nivolumab plus ipilimumab. The study compared TCR repertoires in pretherapy (baseline) peripheral blood with TCR repertoires in tumors resected at surgery after neoadjuvant immune checkpoint blockade.

Library preparation used the immunoSEQ multiplex PCR assay. Processing in the source paper ran as follows. Richness and clonality were used to summarize the repertoires, and clones that significantly expanded or contracted between pre- and post-therapy samples were identified. TCRdb retrieved this table from immuneACCESS and kept in-frame rearrangements only. Not all clones are present; in checked studies, unresolved V genes account for under half, and no reason is known for the remainder. The DNA was the basis for D and trimming; V, J and clone size are from that table. In this sample the table shows about 7,000 clones, approximately 83% of which occur a single time. The leading ten clones occupy approximately 5% of the sample. Trimming at the junction amounts to 1 base on V and 9 bases on J, and the germline ends lie 9 bases apart. Reading the germline V gene gives CDR1 MDHEN and CDR2 SYDVKM. Spanning cysteine to phenylalanine, the CDR3 consists of 12 amino acids. Solely the CDR3 DNA is kept, with 36 bases framed from the first base.

On the study overall, not on this receptor specifically: Pretherapy blood TCR richness correlated positively with richness in tumors resected after neoadjuvant therapy (Spearman R ≈ 0.79). No significant correlation was found between TCR clonality and pathologic tumor regression, and only a single major-pathologic-response sample was available for the analysis of TCR clonality versus pathologic tumor regression. TCR richness and clonality were greater in resected tumors than in tumor-adjacent uninvolved lung, and increases were seen in more dual-therapy-treated tumors. TCR sequencing was performed in a small number of samples. From pretherapy to surgery, tumor T-cell richness and clonality increased in three of three dual-therapy tumors but in only two of four nivolumab-treated tumors.

This receptor was obtained from an adult with non-small cell lung cancer. The sequencing here drew on tumor tissue, taken after neoadjuvant nivolumab, alone or with ipilimumab, at or shortly before surgery. This chain is built from TRBV28 and TRBJ1-1; TRBD1 is a weak D gene call, 5 bases matching. In nucleotides, the sequence is TGTGCCAGCAGTTTATCAGCAGGGCAAGCTTTCTTT. Translated, this gives CASSLSAGQAFF. Extended through the reference TRBV28 and TRBJ1-1 proteins, this CDR3 yields the full variable domain: DVKVTQSSRYLVKRTGEKVFLECVQDMDHENMFWYRQDPGLGLRLIYFSYDVKMKEKGDIPEGYSVSREKKERFSLILESASTNQTSMYLCASSLSAGQAFFGQGTRLTVV.